Listed below are T cell receptor beta chains from one sample, sequenced in a study of early T cells in non-severe SARS-CoV-2 infection. In TCRdb, the 5' RACE reads were re-called with MiXCR into one record per CDR3 protein. The sample has about 81,000 distinct CDR3 sequences; 5.5% to 7.5% are singletons. Material for sequencing was whole blood. The receptors derive from an adult who was a healthcare worker with PCR-confirmed SARS-CoV-2 infection or an uninfected control (not recorded which). Each CDR3 is given with its conserved first and last residue. Each record gives: D gene, J gene, clone size, V gene, CDR3 protein, CDR3 DNA. A D gene is named only where the DNA matches it firmly. Only some rows state a clone size, as once, few, many or a class for expanded clones.

D gene: TRBD2; J gene: TRBJ2-2; clone size: .; V gene: TRBV5-6; CDR3 protein: CASKTSGINTGELFF; CDR3 DNA: TGTGCCAGCAAAACTAGCGGAATTAACACCGGGGAGCTGTTTTTT
D gene: TRBD2; J gene: TRBJ2-5; clone size: .; V gene: TRBV5-1; CDR3 protein: CASSLDGGRASGTQYF; CDR3 DNA: TGCGCCAGCAGCTTGGATGGCGGGAGAGCCTCGGGGACCCAGTACTTC
D gene: .; J gene: TRBJ2-4; clone size: .; V gene: TRBV6-2/TRBV6-3; CDR3 protein: CASRSQAKNIQYF; CDR3 DNA: TGTGCCAGCCGGTCCCAGGCCAAAAACATTCAGTACTTC
D gene: .; J gene: TRBJ2-3; clone size: .; V gene: TRBV6-6; CDR3 protein: CASSASADTQYF; CDR3 DNA: TGTGCCAGCAGTGCTAGCGCTGATACGCAGTATTTT
D gene: .; J gene: TRBJ2-3; clone size: .; V gene: TRBV7-2; CDR3 protein: CASSPRRSPKSTDTQYF; CDR3 DNA: TGTGCCAGCAGCCCCCGACGAAGTCCGAAATCCACAGATACGCAGTATTTT
D gene: .; J gene: TRBJ2-1; clone size: many; V gene: TRBV11-3; CDR3 protein: CASSFRSGAHNEQFF; CDR3 DNA: TGTGCCAGCAGCTTCAGGTCAGGGGCTCACAATGAGCAGTTCTTC
D gene: TRBD1; J gene: TRBJ1-2; clone size: few; V gene: TRBV3-1; CDR3 protein: CASSQGQGNYGYTF; CDR3 DNA: TGTGCCAGCAGCCAAGGACAGGGGAACTATGGCTACACCTTC
D gene: TRBD1; J gene: TRBJ1-1; clone size: many; V gene: TRBV6-1; CDR3 protein: CASSERTGGRGTEAFF; CDR3 DNA: TGTGCCAGCAGTGAGCGGACAGGGGGGCGAGGCACTGAAGCTTTCTTT
D gene: .; J gene: TRBJ2-3; clone size: few; V gene: TRBV13; CDR3 protein: CASSSLAETDTQYF; CDR3 DNA: TGTGCCAGCAGCTCATTAGCGGAAACAGATACGCAGTATTTT
D gene: .; J gene: TRBJ1-6; clone size: many; V gene: TRBV21-1; CDR3 protein: CASSGTAEQFSPLHF; CDR3 DNA: TGTGCCAGCAGCGGAACAGCAGAGCAATTCTCACCCCTCCACTTT
D gene: .; J gene: TRBJ1-1; clone size: many; V gene: TRBV11-2; CDR3 protein: CASSMNGQATEAFF; CDR3 DNA: TGTGCCAGCAGCATGAACGGACAAGCCACTGAAGCTTTCTTT
D gene: TRBD2; J gene: TRBJ2-1; clone size: few; V gene: TRBV7-2; CDR3 protein: CASSRDLTKRGEQFF; CDR3 DNA: TGTGCCAGCAGCCGGGACTTAACTAAGCGGGGTGAGCAGTTCTTC
D gene: TRBD1; J gene: TRBJ2-5; clone size: many; V gene: TRBV29-1; CDR3 protein: CSARTGSWTQYF; CDR3 DNA: TGCAGCGCTAGGACAGGCTCTTGGACCCAGTACTTC
D gene: TRBD2; J gene: TRBJ2-2; clone size: .; V gene: TRBV6-5; CDR3 protein: CASTRGVGANTGELFF; CDR3 DNA: TGTGCCAGCACCCGGGGGGTGGGCGCGAACACCGGGGAGCTGTTTTTT
D gene: TRBD2; J gene: TRBJ2-1; clone size: many; V gene: TRBV24-1; CDR3 protein: CATSETSGRTRLYNEQFF; CDR3 DNA: TGTGCCACCAGTGAGACTAGCGGGAGGACGAGACTTTACAATGAGCAGTTCTTC
D gene: TRBD1; J gene: TRBJ1-2; clone size: many; V gene: TRBV6-1; CDR3 protein: CASGDSSGYTF; CDR3 DNA: TGTGCCAGCGGGGACAGCTCCGGCTACACCTTC
D gene: .; J gene: TRBJ2-5; clone size: .; V gene: TRBV20-1; CDR3 protein: CSADNRDDEPQYF; CDR3 DNA: TGCAGTGCTGATAACCGGGACGACGAGCCCCAGTACTTC
D gene: .; J gene: TRBJ2-3; clone size: .; V gene: TRBV14; CDR3 protein: CASSQQGTPGADTQYF; CDR3 DNA: TGTGCCAGCAGCCAACAGGGAACTCCAGGAGCAGATACGCAGTATTTT
D gene: TRBD1; J gene: TRBJ2-7; clone size: many; V gene: TRBV6-1; CDR3 protein: CASSDLLPDRGILHEQYF; CDR3 DNA: TGTGCCAGCAGTGACCTGCTACCTGACAGGGGAATCCTCCACGAGCAGTACTTC
D gene: TRBD2; J gene: TRBJ2-1; clone size: .; V gene: TRBV12-3/TRBV12-4; CDR3 protein: CASRGMSLLAGNNEQFF; CDR3 DNA: TGTGCCAGCAGAGGGATGAGCTTACTAGCGGGAAACAATGAGCAGTTCTTC
D gene: .; J gene: TRBJ2-7; clone size: medium-sized; V gene: TRBV5-1; CDR3 protein: CASSLEQGGVEQYF; CDR3 DNA: TGCGCCAGCAGCTTGGAACAGGGAGGCGTCGAGCAGTACTTC
D gene: TRBD2; J gene: TRBJ2-2; clone size: .; V gene: TRBV7-2; CDR3 protein: CASSLVPIAGAGELFF; CDR3 DNA: TGTGCCAGCAGCTTAGTTCCGATAGCGGGAGCCGGGGAGCTGTTTTTT
D gene: TRBD2; J gene: TRBJ2-5; clone size: many; V gene: TRBV5-1; CDR3 protein: CASSLAAGGLLSTEETQYF; CDR3 DNA: TGCGCCAGCAGCTTGGCGGCGGGGGGGCTCCTATCGACGGAAGAGACCCAGTACTTC
D gene: TRBD2; J gene: TRBJ2-1; clone size: many; V gene: TRBV20-1; CDR3 protein: CSAPIATSGRNEQFF; CDR3 DNA: TGCAGTGCCCCTATAGCTACTAGCGGGAGGAATGAGCAGTTCTTC
D gene: TRBD1; J gene: TRBJ1-1; clone size: many; V gene: TRBV29-1; CDR3 protein: CSVDGRGPPNTEAFF; CDR3 DNA: TGCAGCGTTGACGGCAGGGGGCCACCGAACACTGAAGCTTTCTTT
D gene: .; J gene: TRBJ1-5; clone size: medium-sized; V gene: TRBV20-1; CDR3 protein: CSARDRGRENQPQHF; CDR3 DNA: TGCAGTGCTAGAGATCGCGGCAGGGAAAATCAGCCCCAGCATTTT
D gene: TRBD1; J gene: TRBJ1-4; clone size: .; V gene: TRBV5-1; CDR3 protein: CASSLGTGISTNEKLFF; CDR3 DNA: TGCGCCAGCAGCTTGGGGACAGGGATTTCAACTAATGAAAAACTGTTTTTT
D gene: TRBD1; J gene: TRBJ1-6; clone size: few; V gene: TRBV20-1; CDR3 protein: CSAKTGVSINSPLHF; CDR3 DNA: TGCAGTGCCAAGACAGGGGTGTCGATAAATTCACCCCTCCACTTT
D gene: TRBD1; J gene: TRBJ1-3; clone size: few; V gene: TRBV6-6; CDR3 protein: CASSYGTGRDSGNTIYF; CDR3 DNA: TGTGCCAGCAGTTACGGGACAGGGAGGGACTCTGGAAACACCATATATTTT
D gene: .; J gene: TRBJ1-5; clone size: many; V gene: TRBV18; CDR3 protein: CASSPMSGAMGYQPQHF; CDR3 DNA: TGTGCCAGCTCACCTATGTCGGGGGCGATGGGGTATCAGCCCCAGCATTTT
D gene: .; J gene: TRBJ2-5; clone size: many; V gene: TRBV12-3/TRBV12-4; CDR3 protein: CASTLLGRGQETQYF; CDR3 DNA: TGTGCCAGCACTCTCCTTGGGAGAGGCCAAGAGACCCAGTACTTC
D gene: .; J gene: TRBJ2-6; clone size: many; V gene: TRBV29-1; CDR3 protein: CSVEARKSGANVLTF; CDR3 DNA: TGCAGCGTTGAAGCTCGGAAGAGTGGGGCCAACGTCCTGACTTTC
D gene: TRBD2; J gene: TRBJ2-5; clone size: .; V gene: TRBV4-3; CDR3 protein: CASSPRTSGGDQYF; CDR3 DNA: TGCGCCAGCAGCCCACGGACTAGCGGGGGGGATCAGTACTTC
D gene: .; J gene: TRBJ1-4; clone size: .; V gene: TRBV3-1; CDR3 protein: CASSQRATNEKLFF; CDR3 DNA: TGTGCCAGCAGCCAGCGCGCAACTAATGAAAAACTGTTTTTT
D gene: .; J gene: TRBJ2-6; clone size: many; V gene: TRBV15; CDR3 protein: CATSRDHQSGANVLTF; CDR3 DNA: TGTGCCACCAGCAGAGATCACCAGTCTGGGGCCAACGTCCTGACTTTC
D gene: .; J gene: TRBJ2-7; clone size: .; V gene: TRBV6-2/TRBV6-3; CDR3 protein: CASSYSRRETDYEQYF; CDR3 DNA: TGTGCCAGCAGTTACTCCAGGCGTGAGACAGACTACGAGCAGTACTTC
D gene: .; J gene: TRBJ2-1; clone size: .; V gene: TRBV7-9; CDR3 protein: CASSLAVLSEQFF; CDR3 DNA: TGTGCCAGCAGCTTAGCGGTGCTGTCTGAGCAGTTCTTC
D gene: .; J gene: TRBJ2-3; clone size: many; V gene: TRBV7-8; CDR3 protein: CASSLVISTDTQYF; CDR3 DNA: TGTGCCAGCAGCTTAGTAATCTCCACAGATACGCAGTATTTT
D gene: .; J gene: TRBJ2-1; clone size: many; V gene: TRBV6-1; CDR3 protein: CAISSSYNEQFF; CDR3 DNA: TGTGCCATCAGTAGTTCGTACAATGAGCAGTTCTTC
D gene: .; J gene: TRBJ2-7; clone size: many; V gene: TRBV20-1; CDR3 protein: CSMGEGSYEQYF; CDR3 DNA: TGCTCGATGGGGGAAGGCTCCTACGAGCAGTACTTC
D gene: .; J gene: TRBJ2-3; clone size: many; V gene: TRBV7-9; CDR3 protein: CASSPRDLTDTQYF; CDR3 DNA: TGTGCCAGCAGCCCCCGGGACCTCACAGATACGCAGTATTTT
D gene: .; J gene: TRBJ1-3; clone size: many; V gene: TRBV12-3/TRBV12-4; CDR3 protein: CASREGTSSGNTIYF; CDR3 DNA: TGTGCCAGCAGAGAGGGGACCTCCTCTGGAAACACCATATATTTT
D gene: TRBD1; J gene: TRBJ1-6; clone size: .; V gene: TRBV6-1; CDR3 protein: CASSPGQGGSPLHF; CDR3 DNA: TGTGCCAGCAGCCCGGGACAGGGTGGCTCACCCCTCCACTTT
D gene: .; J gene: TRBJ2-5; clone size: many; V gene: TRBV9; CDR3 protein: CASSAPGVRSRETQYF; CDR3 DNA: TGTGCCAGCAGCGCGCCAGGGGTCCGCTCCAGGGAGACCCAGTACTTC
D gene: .; J gene: TRBJ1-2; clone size: few; V gene: TRBV30; CDR3 protein: CAWNPRGRYGYTF; CDR3 DNA: TGTGCCTGGAACCCCAGGGGCAGGTATGGCTACACCTTC
D gene: .; J gene: TRBJ1-4; clone size: .; V gene: TRBV18; CDR3 protein: CVSSPARQDEKLFF; CDR3 DNA: TGTGTCAGCTCCCCCGCCAGGCAAGATGAAAAACTGTTTTTT